This is a list of T cell receptor beta chains from one sample in a study of cytomegalovirus exposure and HLA in healthy donors. Sequencing used immunoSEQ multiplex PCR; TCRdb keeps in-frame clones, though not all of them. This sample has some 190,000 clones, with 65% to 80% found just once. Source material: PBMCs. The receptors were sampled from a man aged 25 to 45 in good health and CMV-seropositive. The CDR3 runs from the conserved cysteine through the conserved F or W. The D gene is left open where the match is weak. Only some rows state a clone size, as once, few, many or a class for expanded clones.

V gene,CDR3 length,J gene,D gene,clone size,CDR3 protein,CDR3 DNA
TRBV7-2,15,TRBJ1-5,TRBD1,.,CASSSHRGLNQPQHF,TGTGCCAGCAGCTCCCACAGGGGCCTGAATCAGCCCCAGCATTTT
TRBV2,16,TRBJ2-4,TRBD2,.,CASRKGRGLVRNIQYF,TGTGCCAGCAGGAAGGGTCGGGGACTAGTAAGGAACATTCAGTACTTC
TRBV6-5,16,TRBJ1-6,TRBD1,.,CASSYLGQGDFSPLHF,TGTGCCAGCAGTTACTTGGGACAGGGGGATTTTTCACCCCTCCACTTT
TRBV14,17,TRBJ2-7,.,.,CASSQDRGSWISYEQYF,TGTGCCAGCAGCCAAGATCGGGGTAGCTGGATCTCCTACGAGCAGTACTTC
TRBV7-2,19,TRBJ2-3,.,.,CASSLVGLSSATSTDTQYF,TGTGCCAGCAGCTTAGTAGGACTCTCTAGCGCTACTAGCACAGATACGCAGTATTTT
TRBV11-2,15,TRBJ2-3,.,few,CASSQRTQELDTQYF,TGTGCCAGCAGCCAACGCACCCAGGAATTGGATACGCAGTATTTT
TRBV25-1,16,TRBJ2-1,.,.,CASSEPNPSSYNEQFF,TGTGCCAGCAGTGAACCGAATCCCAGCTCCTACAATGAGCAGTTCTTC
TRBV25-1,15,TRBJ2-6,.,.,CASSIQGSGANVLTF,TGTGCCAGCAGCATACAGGGCTCTGGGGCCAACGTCCTGACTTTC
TRBV5-8,16,TRBJ1-5,TRBD1,.,CASSFSRGLFAWPQHF,TGTGCCAGCAGCTTCAGCAGGGGGCTGTTTGCGTGGCCCCAGCATTTT
TRBV4-2,15,TRBJ1-1,.,once,CASSQKQGIRTEAFF,TGTGCCAGCAGCCAGAAACAGGGAATCCGCACTGAAGCTTTCTTT
TRBV7-3,16,TRBJ2-7,.,few,CASSPRGGGVNYEQYF,TGTGCCAGCAGCCCCCGCGGAGGGGGCGTTAACTACGAGCAGTACTTC
TRBV30,16,TRBJ1-3,.,once,CAWSPRDKKTRNTIYF,TGTGCCTGGAGTCCCCGGGACAAAAAAACGAGGAACACCATATATTTT
TRBV7-3,15,TRBJ1-2,.,.,CASSLRGGVDYGYTF,TGTGCCAGCAGCTTAAGGGGGGGGGTAGACTATGGCTACACCTTC
TRBV5-4,18,TRBJ2-3,.,.,CASSQELEGASLADTQYF,TGCGCCAGCAGCCAAGAGTTGGAGGGGGCAAGTTTAGCGGATACGCAGTATTTT
TRBV5-4,13,TRBJ2-7,TRBD2,.,CASSQAGGVVFYF,TGTGCCAGCAGCCAAGCTGGGGGGGTGGTTTTTTACTTC
TRBV7-3,17,TRBJ2-5,.,.,CASSLGGGPDQRQTQYF,TGTGCCAGCAGCTTAGGGGGCGGCCCGGACCAGCGACAGACCCAGTACTTC
TRBV9,13,TRBJ2-3,.,.,CASTRVGTDTQYF,TGTGCCAGCACACGAGTAGGCACAGATACGCAGTATTTT
TRBV9,16,TRBJ2-1,TRBD2,.,CASSGVSSGGYNEQFF,TGTGCCAGCAGCGGGGTATCTAGCGGGGGCTACAATGAGCAGTTCTTC
TRBV19,17,TRBJ1-5,.,.,CASSILLTAVSNQPQHF,TGTGCCAGTAGTATCCTCCTTACAGCAGTTAGCAATCAGCCCCAGCATTTT
TRBV19,13,TRBJ1-4,.,few,CASIGGPNEKLFF,TGTGCCAGTATCGGCGGTCCTAATGAAAAACTGTTTTTT
TRBV18,13,TRBJ2-7,.,.,CASSPPRVGEQYF,TGTGCCAGCTCACCACCCAGGGTAGGAGAGCAGTACTTC
TRBV27,19,TRBJ1-6,.,few,CASSSLSSLSRPVNSPLHF,TGTGCCAGCAGTTCCCTGAGTTCCCTTTCTAGACCCGTCAATTCACCCCTCCACTTT
TRBV10-3,15,TRBJ2-3,TRBD1,.,CAIRRQGARTDTQYF,TGTGCCATCAGGAGACAGGGGGCGCGGACAGATACGCAGTATTTT
TRBV7-9,15,TRBJ2-7,TRBD2,.,CASSTETSGGYEQYF,TGTGCCAGCAGCACCGAGACTAGCGGGGGCTACGAGCAGTACTTC
TRBV9,14,TRBJ1-2,TRBD1,.,CASSVGDRVDGYTF,TGTGCCAGCAGCGTGGGGGACAGGGTGGATGGCTACACCTTC